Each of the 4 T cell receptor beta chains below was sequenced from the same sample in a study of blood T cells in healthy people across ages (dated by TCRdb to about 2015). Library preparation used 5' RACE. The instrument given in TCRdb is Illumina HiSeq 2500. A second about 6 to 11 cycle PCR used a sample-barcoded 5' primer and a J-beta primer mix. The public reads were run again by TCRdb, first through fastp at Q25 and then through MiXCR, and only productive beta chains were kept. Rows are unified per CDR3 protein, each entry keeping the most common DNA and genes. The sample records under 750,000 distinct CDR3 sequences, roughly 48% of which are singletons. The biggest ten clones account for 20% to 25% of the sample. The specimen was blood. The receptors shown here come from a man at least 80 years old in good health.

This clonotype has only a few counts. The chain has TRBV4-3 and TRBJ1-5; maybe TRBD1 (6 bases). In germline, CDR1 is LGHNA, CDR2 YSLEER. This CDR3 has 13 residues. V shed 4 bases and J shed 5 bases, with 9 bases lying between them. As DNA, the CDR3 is TGCGCCAGCAGCCGGAACAGGGATCAGCCCCAGCATTTT. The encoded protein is CASSRNRDQPQHF.

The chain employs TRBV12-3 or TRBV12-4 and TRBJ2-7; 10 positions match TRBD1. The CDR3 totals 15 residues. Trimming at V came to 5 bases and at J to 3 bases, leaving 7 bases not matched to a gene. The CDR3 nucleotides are TGTGCCAGCAGTACCTACGGGACAGGGGACTACGAGCAGTACTTC. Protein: CASSTYGTGDYEQYF.

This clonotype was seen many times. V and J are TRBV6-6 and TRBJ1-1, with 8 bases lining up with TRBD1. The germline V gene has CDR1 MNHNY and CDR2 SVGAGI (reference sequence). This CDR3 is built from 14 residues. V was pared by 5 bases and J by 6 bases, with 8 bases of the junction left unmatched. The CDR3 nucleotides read TGTGCCAGCAGTGCAGGACAGGGATGGTCTGAAGCTTTCTTT. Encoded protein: CASSAGQGWSEAFF.

The CDR3 reads CASSLPVAGGSTYEQYF. The DNA of the CDR3 is TGTGCCAGCAGCTTACCCGTAGCGGGGGGGAGCACCTACGAGCAGTACTTC. The chain carries TRBV11-2 and TRBJ2-7; 11 bases map to TRBD2. Germline lookup yields CDR1 SGHAT and CDR2 FQNNGV. Trimming removed 2 bases from V and 2 bases from J; junction bases left unmatched: 8. The CDR3 runs 17 residues. The entire variable domain, with the rest obtained from reference TRBV11-2 and TRBJ2-7, is as follows: EAGVAQSPRYKIIEKRQSVAFWCNPISGHATLYWYQQILGQGPKLLIQFQNNGVVDDSQLPKDRFSAERLKGVDSTLKIQPAKLEDSAVYLCASSLPVAGGSTYEQYFGPGTRLTVT.